These T cell receptor beta chains were read from a single sample in a study of post-analysis software for immune sequencing data. TCRdb recomputed calls from the PCR reads with MiXCR, one row per CDR3 protein. Of approximately 730,000 distinct CDR3 sequences in the sample, about 45% were seen once. Input material: blood. Source of these receptors: a girl under 18 with multiple sclerosis. The CDR3 runs from the conserved cysteine through the conserved F or W. A D gene is named only where the DNA matches it firmly. For some rows the clone size is stated as once, few or many, or as a class when expanded; others skip it.

D	V	J	size	CDR3	DNA
NA	TRBV12-3/TRBV12-4	TRBJ1-1	many	CASSLGRNTEAFF	TGTGCCAGCAGCTTGGGACGTAACACTGAAGCTTTCTTT
TRBD2	TRBV7-8	TRBJ2-1	NA	CASSLELGGANNEQFF	TGTGCCAGCAGCTTAGAGCTGGGAGGGGCAAACAATGAGCAGTTCTTC
NA	TRBV10-3	TRBJ2-7	few	CAISDRGPHEQYF	TGTGCCATCAGTGACCGAGGGCCTCACGAGCAGTACTTC
TRBD2	TRBV15	TRBJ2-7	NA	CATSLRKGGPIEQYF	TGTGCCACCAGCCTCCGGAAGGGAGGGCCTATTGAGCAGTACTTC
TRBD1	TRBV4-2	TRBJ2-5	NA	CASSHVDRGHQETQYF	TGTGCCAGCAGCCACGTTGACAGGGGCCACCAAGAGACCCAGTACTTC
NA	TRBV14	TRBJ1-6	NA	CASSQEESLGDGPLHF	TGTGCCAGCAGCCAAGAGGAGAGCCTAGGGGACGGACCCCTCCACTTT
NA	TRBV5-6	TRBJ2-4	few	CASSSRLSKNIQYF	TGTGCCAGCAGCTCCAGACTATCCAAAAACATTCAGTACTTC
TRBD2	TRBV3-1	TRBJ2-7	NA	CASSQISGASYEQYF	TGTGCCAGCAGTCAAATTAGCGGGGCCTCCTACGAGCAGTACTTC
TRBD1	TRBV7-9	TRBJ2-4	once	CATIRDRGPKNIQYF	TGTGCCACTATCCGGGACAGGGGACCCAAAAACATTCAGTACTTC
NA	TRBV9	TRBJ1-1	few	CASSADTVEAFF	TGTGCCAGCAGCGCCGACACGGTTGAAGCTTTCTTT
TRBD2	TRBV6-5	TRBJ2-3	few	CASRGLAEIRTDTQYF	TGTGCCAGCAGGGGACTAGCGGAGATACGCACAGATACGCAGTATTTT
NA	TRBV10-3	TRBJ1-5	NA	CAISGQVNQPQHF	TGTGCCATCAGTGGACAGGTCAATCAGCCCCAGCATTTT
TRBD2	TRBV28	TRBJ2-1	NA	CASSNGVGWREVGNEQFF	TGTGCCAGCAGCAACGGTGTGGGTTGGCGGGAGGTTGGGAATGAGCAGTTCTTC
TRBD2	TRBV7-2	TRBJ2-5	few	CASTLTSGRFETQYF	TGTGCCAGCACCTTGACTAGCGGGAGGTTCGAGACCCAGTACTTC
NA	TRBV15	TRBJ1-1	once	CATGTMGMNTEAFF	TGTGCCACTGGGACAATGGGAATGAACACTGAAGCTTTCTTT
NA	TRBV28	TRBJ1-6	NA	CASSLPSRGSLHF	TGTGCCAGCAGTTTACCGTCGCGTGGGTCCCTCCACTTT
TRBD2	TRBV9	TRBJ2-3	few	CASSAPRASGFISDTQYF	TGTGCCAGCAGCGCCCCGAGGGCTAGCGGGTTTATATCAGATACGCAGTATTTT
NA	TRBV28	TRBJ2-7	few	CASSWGSGSSYEQYF	TGTGCCAGCAGTTGGGGGTCGGGCAGCTCCTACGAGCAGTACTTC
NA	TRBV20-1	TRBJ2-1	NA	CSAPLLGGSYNEQFF	TGCAGTGCACCACTCCTGGGGGGTTCCTACAATGAGCAGTTCTTC
NA	TRBV6-1	TRBJ2-5	NA	CAGSEGGSPRWETQYF	TGTGCCGGCAGTGAAGGGGGATCGCCAAGGTGGGAGACCCAGTACTTC
NA	TRBV29-1	TRBJ2-1	few	CSVELPRSNNEQFF	TGCAGCGTTGAATTGCCCAGGAGTAACAATGAGCAGTTCTTC
TRBD1	TRBV5-6	TRBJ2-7	NA	CASSRGTGFYEQYF	TGTGCCAGCAGCCGCGGGACAGGGTTCTACGAGCAGTACTTC
NA	TRBV7-9	TRBJ2-6	NA	CASSLEPLALTGANVLTF	TGTGCCAGCAGCTTAGAGCCTTTAGCCTTAACTGGGGCCAACGTCCTGACTTTC